The clone carrying this T cell receptor beta chain was detected once. No antigen is known for it. A clone one base away is much larger, so this may be a read error. Patients showing uncontrolled infection, other autoimmune disease, pregnancy or lactation were ineligible. Amplification yielded TCR beta CDR3 regions, with RNA transcripts as the source. The TCR CDR3 was amplified in a first-round RT-PCR using the HTBI primer set. MiXCR, run by TCRdb on the multiplex PCR reads, gives a single entry per CDR3 protein. The repertoire has nearly 600,000 distinct CDR3 sequences, roughly 14% of them found once; the top ten carry 5.5% to 7.5%. The source of the sample is a study of T cells in Graves' hyperthyroidism and ophthalmopathy. Study-wide results and caveats: Ophthalmopathy cases were set apart from stable hyperthyroidism by a 13 V-J model. Blood shared most expanded thyroid clonotypes above 0.001.

Germline V gives CDR1 GTSNPN, CDR2 SVGIG (reference sequence). The CDR3 is made up of 12 amino acids. Deletions cut 0 bases from V and 9 bases from J, with 9 bases between. The TCR originated in a woman in her twenties or thirties with Graves' hyperthyroidism that later progressed to Graves' ophthalmopathy. Source material: blood. The chain carries TRBV30 and TRBJ1-5; no definite D call. The CDR3 spells CAWSVNRLPQHF. The CDR3, as DNA: TGTGCCTGGAGTGTAAATCGGCTGCCCCAGCATTTT.